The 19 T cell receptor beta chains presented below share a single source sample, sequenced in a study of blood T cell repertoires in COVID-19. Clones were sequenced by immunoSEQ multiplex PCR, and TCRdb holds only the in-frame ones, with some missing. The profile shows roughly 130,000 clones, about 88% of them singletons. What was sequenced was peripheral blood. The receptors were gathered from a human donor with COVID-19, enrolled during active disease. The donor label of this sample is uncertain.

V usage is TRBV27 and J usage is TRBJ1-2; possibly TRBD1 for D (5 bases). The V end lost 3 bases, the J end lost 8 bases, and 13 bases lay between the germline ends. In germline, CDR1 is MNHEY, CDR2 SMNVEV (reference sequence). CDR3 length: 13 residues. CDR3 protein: CASSFVDRGGYTF. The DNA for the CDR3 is TGTGCCAGCAGTTTTGTCGACCGGGGGGGCTACACCTTC.

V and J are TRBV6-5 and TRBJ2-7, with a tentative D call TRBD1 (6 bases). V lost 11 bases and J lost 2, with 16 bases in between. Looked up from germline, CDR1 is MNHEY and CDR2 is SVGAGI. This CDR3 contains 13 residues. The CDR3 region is CALGGPGTYEQYF. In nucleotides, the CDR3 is TGTGCCCTTGGGGGCCCGGGTACCTACGAGCAGTACTTC.

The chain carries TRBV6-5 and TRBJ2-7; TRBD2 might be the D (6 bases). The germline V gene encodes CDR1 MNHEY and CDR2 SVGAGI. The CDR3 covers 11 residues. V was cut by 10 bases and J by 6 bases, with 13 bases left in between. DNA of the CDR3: TGTGCCACTTACCCCGGGGGCGAGCAGTACTTC. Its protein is CATYPGGEQYF.

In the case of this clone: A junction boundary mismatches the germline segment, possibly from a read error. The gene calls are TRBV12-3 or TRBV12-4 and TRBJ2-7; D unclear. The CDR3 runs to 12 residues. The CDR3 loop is CASSPLPEFPNF. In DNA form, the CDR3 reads TGTGCCAGCAGTCCACTGCCGGAGTTTCCCAACTTC.

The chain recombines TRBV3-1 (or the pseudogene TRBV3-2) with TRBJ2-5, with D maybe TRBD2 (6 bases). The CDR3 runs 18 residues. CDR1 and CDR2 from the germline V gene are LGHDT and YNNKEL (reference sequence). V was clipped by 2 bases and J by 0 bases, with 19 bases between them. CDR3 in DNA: TGTGCCAGCAGCCAACCCGAAGGGGACCGGGACTACCAAGAGACCCAGTACTTC. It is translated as CASSQPEGDRDYQETQYF.

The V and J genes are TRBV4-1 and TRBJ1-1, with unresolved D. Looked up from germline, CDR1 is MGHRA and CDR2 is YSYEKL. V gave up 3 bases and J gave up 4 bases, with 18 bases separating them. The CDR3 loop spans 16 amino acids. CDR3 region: CASSHGRAGRATEAFF. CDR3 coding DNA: TGCGCCAGCAGCCACGGCCGGGCGGGGAGGGCCACTGAAGCTTTCTTT.

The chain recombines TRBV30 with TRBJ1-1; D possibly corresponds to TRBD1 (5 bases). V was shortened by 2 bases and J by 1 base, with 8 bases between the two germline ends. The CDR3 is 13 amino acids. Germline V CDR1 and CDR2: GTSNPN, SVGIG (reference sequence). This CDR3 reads CAWSFGQNTEAFF. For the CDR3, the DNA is TGTGCCTGGAGTTTCGGACAGAACACTGAAGCTTTCTTT.

The CDR3 DNA sequence: TGTGCCAGCAGCCTTCAGACTAGCGGGCCTGACATTCAGTACTTC. It translates to CASSLQTSGPDIQYF. The chain links TRBV4-2 to TRBJ2-4; 10 positions match TRBD2. Per germline, CDR1 LGHNA and CDR2 YNFKEQ. CDR3 length equals 15 residues. V shed 4 bases and J 8 bases; nucleotides not matched to a gene: 8.

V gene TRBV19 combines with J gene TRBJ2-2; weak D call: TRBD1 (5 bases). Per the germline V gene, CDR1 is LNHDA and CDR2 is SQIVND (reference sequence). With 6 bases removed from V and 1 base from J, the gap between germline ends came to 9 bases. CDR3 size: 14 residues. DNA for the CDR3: TGTGCCAGTAGGCCAACAGGGAACACCGGGGAGCTGTTTTTT. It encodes CASRPTGNTGELFF.

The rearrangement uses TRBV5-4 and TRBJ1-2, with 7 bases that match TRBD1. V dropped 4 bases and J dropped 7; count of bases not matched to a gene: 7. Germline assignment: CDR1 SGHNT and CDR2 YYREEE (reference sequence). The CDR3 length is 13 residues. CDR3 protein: CASSPGQLSGYTF. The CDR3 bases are TGTGCCAGCAGCCCGGGACAGCTCTCTGGCTACACCTTC.

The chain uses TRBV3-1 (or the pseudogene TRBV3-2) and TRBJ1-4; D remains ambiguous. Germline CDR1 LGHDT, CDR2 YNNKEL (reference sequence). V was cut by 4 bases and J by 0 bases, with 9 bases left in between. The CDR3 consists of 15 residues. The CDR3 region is CASSRGPSTNEKLFF. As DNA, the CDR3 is TGTGCCAGCAGCCGCGGGCCTTCAACTAATGAAAAACTGTTTTTT.

The CDR3 protein is CASSTQVNTEAFF. As DNA, the CDR3 is TGTGCCAGCAGCACACAGGTGAACACTGAAGCTTTCTTT. V usage is TRBV7-3 and J usage is TRBJ1-1, with a tentative D call TRBD1 (5 bases). CDR3 size: 13 residues. Per germline, CDR1 SGHTA and CDR2 FQGTGA. Trimming pared 5 bases from V and 0 bases from J, leaving 7 bases between.

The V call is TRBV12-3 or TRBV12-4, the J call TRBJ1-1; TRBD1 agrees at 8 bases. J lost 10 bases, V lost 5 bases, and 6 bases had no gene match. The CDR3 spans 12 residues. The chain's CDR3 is CASSPGQGRAFF. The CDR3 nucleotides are TGTGCCAGCAGTCCAGGACAGGGCCGAGCTTTCTTT.

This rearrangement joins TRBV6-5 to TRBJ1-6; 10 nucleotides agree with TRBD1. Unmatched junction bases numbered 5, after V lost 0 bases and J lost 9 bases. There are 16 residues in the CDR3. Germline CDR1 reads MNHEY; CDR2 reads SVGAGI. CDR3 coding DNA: TGTGCCAGCAGTTACTCACCTCGGACAGGGGGTTCACCCCTCCACTTT. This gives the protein CASSYSPRTGGSPLHF.

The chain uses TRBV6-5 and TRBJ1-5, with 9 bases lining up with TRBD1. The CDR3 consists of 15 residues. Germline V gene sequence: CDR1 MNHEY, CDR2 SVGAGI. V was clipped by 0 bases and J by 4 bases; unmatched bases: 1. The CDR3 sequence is CASSYSGTGNQPQHF. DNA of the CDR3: TGTGCCAGCAGTTACTCCGGGACAGGGAATCAGCCCCAGCATTTT.

The CDR3 DNA follows: TGTGCCAGCAGCCAAGATCTAGCGGGGGGGCTCAATGAGCAGTTCTTC. Its protein is CASSQDLAGGLNEQFF. This rearrangement joins TRBV4-2 to TRBJ2-1, with 12 bases identical to TRBD2. Germline CDR1 is LGHNA and CDR2 is YNFKEQ. Unmatched junction bases numbered 3, after V lost 0 bases and J lost 6 bases. The CDR3 spans 16 residues.

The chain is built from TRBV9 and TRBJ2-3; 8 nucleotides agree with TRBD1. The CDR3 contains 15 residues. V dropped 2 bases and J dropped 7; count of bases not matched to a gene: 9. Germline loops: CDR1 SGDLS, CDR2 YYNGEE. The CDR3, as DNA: TGTGCCAGCAGCGTTACAGGGGGGCACATAAATACGCAGTATTTT. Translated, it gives CASSVTGGHINTQYF.

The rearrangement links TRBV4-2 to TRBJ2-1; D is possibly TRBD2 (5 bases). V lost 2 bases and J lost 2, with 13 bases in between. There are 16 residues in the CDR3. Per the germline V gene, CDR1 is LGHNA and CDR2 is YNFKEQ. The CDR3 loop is CASSQLRDTTYNEQFF. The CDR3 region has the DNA TGTGCCAGCAGCCAACTCCGGGATACCACCTACAATGAGCAGTTCTTC.

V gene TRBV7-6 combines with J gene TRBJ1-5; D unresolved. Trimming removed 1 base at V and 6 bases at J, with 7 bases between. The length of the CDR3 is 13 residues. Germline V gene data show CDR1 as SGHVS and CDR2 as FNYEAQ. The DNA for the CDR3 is TGTGCCAGCAGCTTAGGGGAGTCTCAGCCCCAGCATTTT. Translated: CASSLGESQPQHF. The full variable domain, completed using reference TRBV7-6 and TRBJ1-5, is GAGVSQSPRYKVTKRGQDVALRCDPISGHVSLYWYRQALGQGPEFLTYFNYEAQQDKSGLPNDRFSAERPEGSISTLTIQRTEQRDSAMYRCASSLGESQPQHFGDGTRLSIL.